This TCR beta chain was profiled in a study of shared clonotypes between healthy human individuals (dated by TCRdb to 2018 to 2020). About the investigation overall: The cohort included a few men and a couple of women between 18 and 49 years of age. To estimate repertoire size and how much clonotypes are shared between individuals, the study performed deep sequencing of blood TCR repertoires from about 5 healthy adults. To increase sequencing depth and limit assay-specific biases, different laboratories used diverse techniques to prepare libraries and sequence TCR repertoires. Per donor, leukapheresis produced somewhere between about 0.85 and 8.9 billion PBMCs.

The donors were healthy, HIV-negative adults with no recently reported acute infections or vaccinations. Only Caucasian adults living in Nashville, Tennessee, USA were represented among the donors. For unsorted samples, about 90 million PBMCs were counted and genomic DNA was extracted with the QIAamp DNA Blood Mini kit. Blood was collected by leukapheresis, and PBMCs were isolated by Ficoll-Histopaque density gradient centrifugation and then cryopreserved in liquid nitrogen vapor phase. Using the deep immunoSEQ assay, TCR CDR3 regions were amplified from genomic DNA by multiplex PCR. Extracted genomic DNA from each cell subset was distributed evenly across all wells of several immunoSEQ 96-well plates, and each plate was treated as a replicate. For unsorted PBMC, each replicate PCR was loaded with about 300 ng genomic DNA, equivalent to roughly 33,000 T cell genomes. Unsorted PBMC genomic DNA was sequenced across ten immunoSEQ deep assay plates. The purified libraries were quantified using a Qubit 3.0 fluorometer, sized with a Bioanalyzer 2100, and then quantified again using the KAPA Library Quantification kit. A separate single-read 150-cycle Illumina NextSeq 550 flow cell was used to sequence each immunoSEQ 96-well plate. The published analysis was carried out like this. The immunoSEQ output contained only junctional sequences without quality scores, so filtering could not match that applied to full-length reads. Sequences were annotated with PyIR, a Python wrapper for IgBLAST v1.9, using IMGT germline references to assign V/J genes and CDR3. Reads were filtered out if the reads had weak V/J assignments (E-value above 1e-6), no CDR3, stop codons, out-of-frame junctions, or ambiguous translated residues. V3J clonotypes were defined by identical inferred V gene, J gene, and CDR3 amino acid sequence. Percentage overlap between repertoires was computed as shared unique clonotypes divided by the size of the smaller repertoire. RTK rarefaction, the Chao1 estimator, and Recon v2.1 estimates of unobserved clonotypes were used to assess repertoire richness. In its TCRdb copy, this immuneACCESS table keeps in-frame sequences only and misses some clones. Where compared with another copy, unresolved V genes explain less than half of these, and the others have no known cause. For V, J and clone size, that table is used; D and trimming come from the DNA. This sample holds 400,000 to 600,000 clones; 60% to 80% were observed only once. The ten top clones hold under 15% of the sample.

General study outcomes and caveats: Because the study included a small number of donors, the genetic and exposure-history diversity represented was limited. Pairwise subsampling led to the expectation that sequencing depth would affect the degree of clonotype sharing among donors. Sampling was limited to blood, and TCR repertoires in tissue likely differ from TCR repertoires in blood.

Taken from the germline V gene, the CDR1 and CDR2 loops are SGDLS and YYNGEE. V lost 4 bases and J lost 8 bases, and the count of bases not matched to a germline gene is 11. The CDR3 measures 16 amino acids from cysteine to phenylalanine. The retained sequence is limited to the CDR3, 48 bases, with the frame set at the first base. As for this clone: Its antigen remains undetermined. The sample holds no much larger clone one base away, and base qualities are not on file.

This receptor was taken from a woman between 35 and 50 years old in good health. Some clones in this sample may be carry-over from other donors' samples. The specimen sequenced was PBMCs. The chain was built from TRBV9 and TRBJ2-1; the central 11 bases match TRBD2. The sequenced DNA is TGTGCCAGCAGCCCGACCGTAGCGGGAGGGGGCCATGAGCAGTTCTTC. It translates to CASSPTVAGGGHEQFF. This CDR3, with the reference TRBV9 and TRBJ2-1 proteins standing in past its ends, gives the full variable domain DSGVTQTPKHLITATGQRVTLRCSPRSGDLSVYWYQQSLDQGLQFLIQYYNGEERAKGNILERFSAQQFPDLHSELNLSSLELGDSALYFCASSPTVAGGGHEQFFGPGTRLTVL.